Following are 21 T cell receptor beta chains from one sample sequenced in a study of shared clonotypes between healthy human individuals. Clones were sequenced by immunoSEQ multiplex PCR, and TCRdb holds only the in-frame ones, with some missing. The sample lists roughly 2.1 million clones; approximately 94% were seen once. Naive CD8 populations comprised CD45RO-negative cells positively selected for CCR7, excluding terminally differentiated effector memory CD45RA+ cells. Sample: naive CD8+ T cells from PBMCs. Source of these receptors: a man aged 18 to 29 in good health. Some clones in this sample may be carry-over from other donors' samples.

This chain joins TRBV7-9 and TRBJ2-7, with D perhaps matching TRBD1 (5 bases). The CDR3 totals 12 residues. V shed 2 bases and J shed 5 bases, with 7 bases lying between them. The germline CDR1 and CDR2 sequences are SEHNR and FQNEAQ (reference sequence). In nucleotides, the CDR3 is TGTGCCAGCAGCTTACAGGGCGACGAGCAGTACTTC. Translated, it gives CASSLQGDEQYF.

This clone was picked up a small number of times. This chain joins TRBV14 and TRBJ2-7, with unresolved D. V was trimmed by 4 bases and J by 2 bases, leaving 12 bases between them. The CDR3 runs 14 residues. Per germline, CDR1 SGHDN and CDR2 FVKESK. This CDR3 reads CASSPSSPPYEQYF. The CDR3, as DNA: TGTGCCAGCAGCCCATCCAGCCCTCCCTACGAGCAGTACTTC.

The chain employs TRBV27 and TRBJ1-1; 7 bases are a match to TRBD1. The V gene end was trimmed by 8 bases and the J gene end by 1 base; junction bases not matched to a gene: 13. Per germline, CDR1 MNHEY and CDR2 SMNVEV (reference sequence). There are 16 residues in the CDR3. The CDR3 is CASRKTPGQKNTEAFF. The CDR3 DNA reads TGTGCCAGCCGGAAGACCCCGGGACAGAAGAACACTGAAGCTTTCTTT.

Written as DNA, the CDR3 is TGTGCCAGCGGACGGTCGGGGTCAGATACGCAGTATTTT. Translated, it gives CASGRSGSDTQYF. The chain is built from TRBV18 and TRBJ2-3; D possibly corresponds to TRBD2 (5 bases). CDR1 and CDR2 (germline): KGHSH, LQKENI. The CDR3 is made up of 13 amino acids. Trimming shortened V by 8 bases and J by 4 bases, and 13 bases separated the two germline ends.

The chain couples TRBV21-1 to TRBJ1-3. TRBV21-1 is termed a pseudogene. The length of the CDR3 is 20 residues. In DNA, the CDR3 is TGTGCCAGCAGCAAAAAGGGGCCGGCAGGGAGTCCGGTGGCTGGAAACACCATATATTTT. Translation: CASSKKGPAGSPVAGNTIYF.

Note on this clone: This sample includes further DNA sequences coding for the same CDR3. The rearrangement joins TRBV7-3 to TRBJ2-7, with TRBD2 matching over 8 bases. V trimming: 2 bases; J trimming: 1 base; junction bases outside the gene matches: 1. This CDR3 is built from 14 residues. Germline CDR1 SGHTA, CDR2 FQGTGA. The CDR3 loop is CASSLLAGSYEQYF. The CDR3 nucleotides are TGTGCCAGCAGCTTATTAGCGGGATCCTACGAGCAGTACTTC.

The V and J genes are TRBV11-3 and TRBJ2-5, with a weak D call TRBD1 (7 bases). This CDR3 comprises 13 residues. The V end was cut by 3 bases, the J end by 5 bases, with 10 bases between. Germline V gene lookup returns CDR1 SGHNT and CDR2 YENEEA. The CDR3 DNA is TGTGCCAGCAGCTTGGAGGGGGCCGAGACCCAGTACTTC. Amino acid sequence: CASSLEGAETQYF.

The chain uses TRBV27 and TRBJ2-3, with D perhaps TRBD2 (6 bases). The CDR3 runs to 14 residues. Trimming pared 6 bases from V and 5 bases from J, leaving 15 bases between. Germline CDR1 is MNHEY and CDR2 is SMNVEV (reference sequence). CDR3: CASSHGSTEDTQYF. CDR3 coding DNA: TGTGCCAGCAGCCACGGGAGTACGGAAGATACGCAGTATTTT.

The chain combines TRBV6-5 with TRBJ1-2, with D possibly TRBD1 on 5 matching bases. Germline CDR1 reads MNHEY; CDR2 reads SVGAGI. V lost 6 bases and J lost 3, with 14 bases in between. The CDR3 is made up of 14 amino acids. CDR3: CASSSVPGYYGYTF. CDR3 sequence (DNA): TGTGCCAGCAGCTCTGTCCCAGGGTACTATGGCTACACCTTC.

CDR3 sequence reads: CASSPDRTGGWYTEAFF. In nucleotides, the CDR3 is TGTGCCAGCTCACCGGATAGGACAGGGGGGTGGTACACTGAAGCTTTCTTT. The chain is built from TRBV18 and TRBJ1-1, with 10 positions matching TRBD1. V lost 3 bases and J lost 3; bases outside the gene matches: 10. This CDR3 comprises 17 residues. The germline V gene has CDR1 KGHSH and CDR2 LQKENI.

This rearrangement joins TRBV27 to TRBJ2-5; 7 bases line up with TRBD1. The CDR3 extends over 14 amino acids. V lost 6 bases, J lost 2 bases, and 6 bases stayed unmatched. Looked up from germline, CDR1 is MNHEY and CDR2 is SMNVEV (reference sequence). The CDR3 loop is CASRLTGWQETQYF. CDR3 bases: TGTGCCAGCAGGTTGACAGGGTGGCAAGAGACCCAGTACTTC.

The sample holds a few counts of this clone. The CDR3 protein is CASSLSGEGYGYTF. The DNA of the CDR3 is TGTGCCAGCAGTTTATCTGGGGAAGGCTATGGCTACACCTTC. V gene TRBV27 combines with J gene TRBJ1-2; D ambiguous. Germline values: CDR1 MNHEY, CDR2 SMNVEV (reference sequence). The CDR3 length is 14 residues. With 0 bases removed from V and 4 bases from J, the gap between germline ends came to 9 bases.

The CDR3 sequence is CASSSPWYEQYF. The DNA of the CDR3 is TGTGCCAGCAGCTCCCCATGGTACGAGCAGTACTTC. The chain carries TRBV7-9 and TRBJ2-7; D is undetermined. Trimming removed 4 bases at V and 4 bases at J, with 8 bases between. CDR1 is SEHNR, CDR2 FQNEAQ, per germline (reference sequence). The CDR3 runs 12 residues.

This rearrangement joins TRBV7-9 to TRBJ2-5, with TRBD2 as a possible D gene (5 bases). V was pared by 1 base and J by 0 bases, with 12 bases between. The germline CDR1 and CDR2 sequences are SEHNR and FQNEAQ (reference sequence). The CDR3 spans 16 residues. The CDR3 region has the DNA TGTGCCAGCAGCTTAGAAGGGTGGGAGTACCAAGAGACCCAGTACTTC. Translation: CASSLEGWEYQETQYF.

This clone was observed once. The rearrangement uses TRBV10-3 and TRBJ2-7; TRBD1 matches at 7 bases. Trimming at V came to 4 bases and at J to 6 bases, leaving 6 bases not matched to a gene. CDR1 is ENHRY and CDR2 is SYGVKD in the germline V gene. This CDR3 has 13 residues. The CDR3 sequence is CAISGTGSGEQYF. The CDR3, as DNA: TGTGCCATCAGTGGGACAGGTTCGGGCGAGCAGTACTTC.

The CDR3 nucleotides are TGTGCCAGCACCAGGCTCGCAATATTTAACACCGGGGAGCTGTTTTTT. Translating it yields CASTRLAIFNTGELFF. The gene calls are TRBV7-8 and TRBJ2-2; no clear D gene. Per the germline V gene, CDR1 is SGHVS and CDR2 is FQNEAQ. V shed 7 bases and J shed 2 bases, with 17 bases lying between them. The CDR3 totals 16 residues.

The chain couples TRBV9 to TRBJ1-1, with D tentatively TRBD1 (5 bases). CDR1 is SGDLS, CDR2 YYNGEE, per germline. Trimming cost V 4 bases and J 4 bases, with 11 bases left between them. The CDR3 covers 13 residues. CDR3 sequence reads: CASSTTGATEAFF. The CDR3 DNA reads TGTGCCAGCAGCACAACCGGGGCCACTGAAGCTTTCTTT. Using reference TRBV9 and TRBJ1-1 for the parts outside the CDR3, the full variable domain is DSGVTQTPKHLITATGQRVTLRCSPRSGDLSVYWYQQSLDQGLQFLIQYYNGEERAKGNILERFSAQQFPDLHSELNLSSLELGDSALYFCASSTTGATEAFFGQGTRLTVV.

The chain links TRBV28 to TRBJ2-1; 10 bases are shared with TRBD2. The CDR3 totals 19 residues. The germline gives CDR1 MDHEN, CDR2 SYDVKM. Trimming took 2 bases from V and 8 from J; bases not matched to a gene: 18. CDR3 in amino acids: CASSLPGESSGSPLYEQFF. The DNA for the CDR3 is TGTGCCAGCAGTTTACCAGGCGAGTCTAGCGGGAGTCCCCTCTATGAGCAGTTCTTC.

The rearrangement uses TRBV11-2 and TRBJ1-5, with 8 bases matching TRBD1. The CDR3 runs to 16 residues. V gave up 2 bases and J gave up 5 bases; unmatched junction bases: 8. Per germline, CDR1 SGHAT and CDR2 FQNNGV. CDR3 in DNA: TGTGCCAGCAGCTTATCTGGACAGGGTATGGATCAGCCCCAGCATTTT. Translating gives CASSLSGQGMDQPQHF.

A note on this clone: Other DNA sequences in the sample encode the same CDR3. CDR3 region: CASSARLAGNEQFF. CDR3 DNA: TGTGCCAGCAGCGCAAGACTAGCGGGTAATGAGCAGTTCTTC. The gene calls are TRBV9 and TRBJ2-1; 10 positions match TRBD2. Germline loops: CDR1 SGDLS, CDR2 YYNGEE. V shed 3 bases and J 7 bases; nucleotides not matched to a gene: 4. CDR3 length: 14 residues.

The rearrangement uses TRBV29-1 and TRBJ2-1, with D maybe TRBD2 (6 bases). With 7 bases removed from V and 4 bases from J, the gap between germline ends came to 17 bases. Looked up from germline, CDR1 is SQVTM and CDR2 is ANQGSEA. This CDR3 has 14 amino acids. The CDR3 nucleotides are TGCAGCGCGAAGACTCCCCGGGGGTACAATGAGCAGTTCTTC. It yields the protein CSAKTPRGYNEQFF.